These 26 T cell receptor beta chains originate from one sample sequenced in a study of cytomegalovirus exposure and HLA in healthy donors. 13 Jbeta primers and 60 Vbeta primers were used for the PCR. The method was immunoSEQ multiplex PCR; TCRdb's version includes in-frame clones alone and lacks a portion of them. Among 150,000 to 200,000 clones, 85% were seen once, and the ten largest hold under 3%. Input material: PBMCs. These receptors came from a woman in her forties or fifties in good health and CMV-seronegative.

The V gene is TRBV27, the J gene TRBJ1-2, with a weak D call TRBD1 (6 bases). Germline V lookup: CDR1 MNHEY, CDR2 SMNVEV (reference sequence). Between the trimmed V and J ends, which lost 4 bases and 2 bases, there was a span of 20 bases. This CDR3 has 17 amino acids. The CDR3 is CASSSKLPVRGNYGYTF. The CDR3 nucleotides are TGTGCCAGCAGTTCTAAGCTGCCAGTAAGGGGGAACTATGGCTACACCTTC.

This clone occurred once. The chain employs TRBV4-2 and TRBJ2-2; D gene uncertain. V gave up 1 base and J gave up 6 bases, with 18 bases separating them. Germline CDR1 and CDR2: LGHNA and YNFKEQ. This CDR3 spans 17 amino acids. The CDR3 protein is CASSQGVMAERAGELFF. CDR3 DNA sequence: TGTGCCAGCAGCCAAGGTGTAATGGCGGAACGGGCCGGGGAGCTGTTTTTT.

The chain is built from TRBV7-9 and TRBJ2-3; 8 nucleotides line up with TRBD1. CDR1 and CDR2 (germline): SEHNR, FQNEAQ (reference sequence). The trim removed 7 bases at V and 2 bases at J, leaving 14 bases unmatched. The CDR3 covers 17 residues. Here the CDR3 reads CASTSTSRTGPTDTQYF. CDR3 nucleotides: TGTGCCAGCACGAGCACCTCTCGGACAGGGCCCACAGATACGCAGTATTTT.

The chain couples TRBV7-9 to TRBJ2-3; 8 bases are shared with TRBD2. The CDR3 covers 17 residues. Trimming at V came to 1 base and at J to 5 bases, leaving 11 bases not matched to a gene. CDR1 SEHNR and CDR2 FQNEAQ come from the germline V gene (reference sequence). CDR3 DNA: TGTGCCAGCAGCTTAGTTACGGGAGGGCCCCGGGTAGATACGCAGTATTTT. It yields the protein CASSLVTGGPRVDTQYF.

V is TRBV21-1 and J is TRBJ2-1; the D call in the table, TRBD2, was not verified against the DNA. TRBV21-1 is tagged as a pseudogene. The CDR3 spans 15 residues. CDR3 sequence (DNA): TGTGCCAGCAAAGGGGGACTAGCGGGAGCGAATGAGCAGTTCTTC. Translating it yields CASKGGLAGANEQFF.

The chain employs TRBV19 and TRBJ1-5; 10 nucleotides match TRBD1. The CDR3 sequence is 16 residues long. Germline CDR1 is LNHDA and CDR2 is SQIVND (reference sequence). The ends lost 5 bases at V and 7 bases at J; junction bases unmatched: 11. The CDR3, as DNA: TGTGCCAGTAGTTCCCTCGACAGGGGGCGCGGGCAGCCCCAGCATTTT. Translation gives CASSSLDRGRGQPQHF.

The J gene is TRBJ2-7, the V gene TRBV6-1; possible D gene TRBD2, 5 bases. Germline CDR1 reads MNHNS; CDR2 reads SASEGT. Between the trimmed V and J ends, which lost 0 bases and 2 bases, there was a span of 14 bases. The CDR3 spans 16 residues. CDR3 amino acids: CASSEAFPGYTYEQYF. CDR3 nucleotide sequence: TGTGCCAGCAGTGAAGCCTTCCCGGGATATACCTACGAGCAGTACTTC.

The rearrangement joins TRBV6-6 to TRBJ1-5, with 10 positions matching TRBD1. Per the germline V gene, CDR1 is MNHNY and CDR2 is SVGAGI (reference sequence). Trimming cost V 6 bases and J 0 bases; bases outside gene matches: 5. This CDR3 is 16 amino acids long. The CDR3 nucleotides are TGTGCCAGCAGCCTTAGACAGGGGGCTAGCAATCAGCCCCAGCATTTT. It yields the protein CASSLRQGASNQPQHF.

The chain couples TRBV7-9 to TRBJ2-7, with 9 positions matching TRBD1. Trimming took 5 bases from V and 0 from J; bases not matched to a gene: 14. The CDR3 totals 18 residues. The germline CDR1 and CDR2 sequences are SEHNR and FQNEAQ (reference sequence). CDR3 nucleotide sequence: TGTGCCAGCAGCCTAACTGGGACAGGGATTACGAGCTCCTACGAGCAGTACTTC. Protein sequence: CASSLTGTGITSSYEQYF. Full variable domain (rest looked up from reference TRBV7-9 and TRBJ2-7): DTGVSQNPRHKITKRGQNVTFRCDPISEHNRLYWYRQTLGQGPEFLTYFQNEAQLEKSRLLSDRFSAERPKGSFSTLEIQRTEQGDSAMYLCASSLTGTGITSSYEQYFGPGTRLTVT.

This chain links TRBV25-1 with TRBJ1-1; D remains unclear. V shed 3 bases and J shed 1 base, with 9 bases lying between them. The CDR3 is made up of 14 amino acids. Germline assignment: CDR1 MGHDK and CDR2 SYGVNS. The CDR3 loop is CASSERGRNTEAFF. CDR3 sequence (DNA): TGTGCCAGCAGTGAGCGGGGAAGGAACACTGAAGCTTTCTTT. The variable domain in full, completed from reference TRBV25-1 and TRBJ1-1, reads EADIYQTPRYLVIGTGKKITLECSQTMGHDKMYWYQQDPGMELHLIHYSYGVNSTEKGDLSSESTVSRIRTEHFPLTLESARPSHTSQYLCASSERGRNTEAFFGQGTRLTVV.

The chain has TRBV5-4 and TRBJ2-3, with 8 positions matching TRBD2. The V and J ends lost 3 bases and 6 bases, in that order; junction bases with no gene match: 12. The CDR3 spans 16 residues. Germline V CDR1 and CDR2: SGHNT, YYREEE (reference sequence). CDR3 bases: TGTGCCAGCAGCTCCCCTTTGGGACTAGGGGCTGATACGCAGTATTTT. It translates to CASSSPLGLGADTQYF.

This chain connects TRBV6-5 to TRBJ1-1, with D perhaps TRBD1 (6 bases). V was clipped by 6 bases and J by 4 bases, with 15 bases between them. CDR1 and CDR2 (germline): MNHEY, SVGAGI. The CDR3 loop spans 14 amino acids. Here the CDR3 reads CASRRSRGTTEAFF. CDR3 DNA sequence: TGTGCCAGCAGACGATCGAGGGGGACCACTGAAGCTTTCTTT.

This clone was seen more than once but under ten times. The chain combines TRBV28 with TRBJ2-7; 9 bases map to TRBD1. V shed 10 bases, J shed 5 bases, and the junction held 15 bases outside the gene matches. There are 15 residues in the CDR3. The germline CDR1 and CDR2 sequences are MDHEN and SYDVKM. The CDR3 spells CATYKGTGRQDEQYF. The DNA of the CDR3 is TGTGCCACCTATAAGGGGACAGGGCGACAGGACGAGCAGTACTTC.

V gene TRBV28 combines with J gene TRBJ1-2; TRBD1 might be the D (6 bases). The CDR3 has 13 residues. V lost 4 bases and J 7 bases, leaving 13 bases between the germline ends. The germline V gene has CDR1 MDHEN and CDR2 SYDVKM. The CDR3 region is CASSSRTVLGYTF. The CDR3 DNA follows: TGTGCCAGCAGTTCCCGGACAGTACTTGGCTACACCTTC.

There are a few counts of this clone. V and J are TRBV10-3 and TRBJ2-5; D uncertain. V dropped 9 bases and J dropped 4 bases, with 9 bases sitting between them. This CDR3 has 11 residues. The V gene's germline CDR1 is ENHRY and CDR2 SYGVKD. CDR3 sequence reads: CAIQIGETQYF. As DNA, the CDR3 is TGTGCCATACAGATCGGAGAGACCCAGTACTTC.

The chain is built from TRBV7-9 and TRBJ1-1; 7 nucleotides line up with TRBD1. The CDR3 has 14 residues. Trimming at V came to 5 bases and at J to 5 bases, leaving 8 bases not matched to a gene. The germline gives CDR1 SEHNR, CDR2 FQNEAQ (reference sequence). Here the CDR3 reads CASSLQQGQTEAFF. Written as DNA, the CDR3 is TGTGCCAGCAGCCTACAACAGGGGCAGACTGAAGCTTTCTTT. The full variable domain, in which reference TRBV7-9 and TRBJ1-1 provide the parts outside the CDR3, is DTGVSQNPRHKITKRGQNVTFRCDPISEHNRLYWYRQTLGQGPEFLTYFQNEAQLEKSRLLSDRFSAERPKGSFSTLEIQRTEQGDSAMYLCASSLQQGQTEAFFGQGTRLTVV.

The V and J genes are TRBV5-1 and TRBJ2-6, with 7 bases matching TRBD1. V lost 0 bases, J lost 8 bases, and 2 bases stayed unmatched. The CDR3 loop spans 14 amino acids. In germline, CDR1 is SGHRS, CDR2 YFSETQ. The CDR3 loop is CASSLDRGPNVLTF. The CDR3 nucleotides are TGCGCCAGCAGCTTGGACAGGGGCCCCAACGTCCTGACTTTC.

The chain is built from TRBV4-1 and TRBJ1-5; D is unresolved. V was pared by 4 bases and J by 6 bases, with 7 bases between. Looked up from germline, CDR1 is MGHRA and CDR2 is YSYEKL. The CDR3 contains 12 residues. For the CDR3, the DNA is TGCGCCAGCAGCCTCCCGGGTCAGCCCCAGCATTTT. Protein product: CASSLPGQPQHF.

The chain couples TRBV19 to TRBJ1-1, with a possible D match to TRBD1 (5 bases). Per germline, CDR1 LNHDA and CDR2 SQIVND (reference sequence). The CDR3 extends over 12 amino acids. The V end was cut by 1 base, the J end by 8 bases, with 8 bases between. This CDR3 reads CASSIGGLEAFF. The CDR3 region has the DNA TGTGCCAGTAGTATAGGGGGCCTAGAAGCTTTCTTT.

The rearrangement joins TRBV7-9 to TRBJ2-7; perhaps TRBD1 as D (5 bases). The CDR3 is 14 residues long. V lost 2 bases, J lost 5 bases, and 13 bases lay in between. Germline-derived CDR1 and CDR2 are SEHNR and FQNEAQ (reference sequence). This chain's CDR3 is CASSLSIGVHEQYF. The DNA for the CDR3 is TGTGCCAGCAGCTTAAGTATAGGGGTCCACGAGCAGTACTTC.

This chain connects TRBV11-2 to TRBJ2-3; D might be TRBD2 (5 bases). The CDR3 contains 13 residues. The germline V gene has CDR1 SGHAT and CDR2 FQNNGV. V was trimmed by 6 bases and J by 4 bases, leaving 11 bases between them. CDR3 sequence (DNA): TGTGCCAGCAGACCCAGGAGGCCAGATACGCAGTATTTT. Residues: CASRPRRPDTQYF.

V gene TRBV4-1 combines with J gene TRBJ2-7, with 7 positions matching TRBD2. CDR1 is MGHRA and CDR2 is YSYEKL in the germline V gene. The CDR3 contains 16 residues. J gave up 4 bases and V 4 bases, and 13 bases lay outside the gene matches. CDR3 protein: CASSLSSGGEGYEQYF. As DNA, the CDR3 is TGCGCCAGCAGCCTATCCTCGGGGGGAGAAGGGTACGAGCAGTACTTC.

The CDR3 bases are TGCGCCAGCAGCCCCACCGGAGCTCTTAGCACAGATACGCAGTATTTT. The encoded protein is CASSPTGALSTDTQYF. The rearrangement uses TRBV4-1 and TRBJ2-3; D uncertain. Germline CDR1 is MGHRA and CDR2 is YSYEKL. The CDR3 totals 16 residues. V was clipped by 4 bases and J by 0 bases, with 14 bases between them.

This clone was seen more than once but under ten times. The CDR3 protein is CATSSNRLLREKLFF. For the CDR3, the DNA is TGTGCCACCAGCAGCAACAGGCTCTTGAGAGAAAAACTGTTTTTT. The rearrangement joins TRBV15 to TRBJ1-4; D may be TRBD1 (5 bases). Trimming took off 3 bases at V and 8 bases at J, with 16 bases between the two ends. Germline CDR1 reads LNHNV; CDR2 reads YYDKDF (reference sequence). CDR3 length: 15 residues.

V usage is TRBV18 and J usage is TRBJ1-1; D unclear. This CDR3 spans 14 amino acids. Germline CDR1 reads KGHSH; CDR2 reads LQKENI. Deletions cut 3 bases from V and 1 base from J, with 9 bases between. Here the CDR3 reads CASSPLIENTEAFF. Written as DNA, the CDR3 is TGTGCCAGCTCACCTCTAATAGAGAACACTGAAGCTTTCTTT.

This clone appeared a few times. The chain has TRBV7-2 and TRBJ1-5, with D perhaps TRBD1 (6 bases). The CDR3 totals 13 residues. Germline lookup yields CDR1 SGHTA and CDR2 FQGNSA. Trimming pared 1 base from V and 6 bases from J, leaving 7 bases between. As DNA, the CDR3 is TGTGCCAGCAGCTTAGAGGGGGTTCAGCCCCAGCATTTT. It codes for CASSLEGVQPQHF. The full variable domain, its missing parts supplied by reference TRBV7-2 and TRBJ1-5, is GAGVSQSPSNKVTEKGKDVELRCDPISGHTALYWYRQSLGQGLEFLIYFQGNSAPDKSGLPSDRFSAERTGGSVSTLTIQRTQQEDSAVYLCASSLEGVQPQHFGDGTRLSIL.